This T cell receptor beta chain was identified during a study of early T cells in non-severe SARS-CoV-2 infection. Study summary: Sequencing used unsorted whole-blood bulk RNA, so chains lack pairing.

Study-wide results and caveats: Private and CD4 specificities were missed by VDJdb matching, which favored anti-spike CD8 responses.

V lost 0 bases and J lost 4, with 18 bases in between. Germline V gene data show CDR1 as MNHNS and CDR2 as SASEGT. The CDR3 is 17 residues long. In TCRdb, the 5' RACE reads were re-called with MiXCR into one record per CDR3 protein. The sample includes more than 90,000 distinct CDR3 sequences, approximately 13% of them seen just once. In regard to this clonotype: Its specificity is not known.

The chain joins TRBV6-1 to TRBJ1-2; D gene uncertain. The TCR was taken from an adult who was a healthcare worker with PCR-confirmed SARS-CoV-2 infection or an uninfected control (not recorded which). Sequencing was carried out using whole blood. The CDR3 sequence: CASSEASGKLRGYGYTF. Written as DNA, the CDR3 is TGTGCCAGCAGTGAAGCTAGCGGGAAACTCCGGGGCTATGGCTACACCTTC.